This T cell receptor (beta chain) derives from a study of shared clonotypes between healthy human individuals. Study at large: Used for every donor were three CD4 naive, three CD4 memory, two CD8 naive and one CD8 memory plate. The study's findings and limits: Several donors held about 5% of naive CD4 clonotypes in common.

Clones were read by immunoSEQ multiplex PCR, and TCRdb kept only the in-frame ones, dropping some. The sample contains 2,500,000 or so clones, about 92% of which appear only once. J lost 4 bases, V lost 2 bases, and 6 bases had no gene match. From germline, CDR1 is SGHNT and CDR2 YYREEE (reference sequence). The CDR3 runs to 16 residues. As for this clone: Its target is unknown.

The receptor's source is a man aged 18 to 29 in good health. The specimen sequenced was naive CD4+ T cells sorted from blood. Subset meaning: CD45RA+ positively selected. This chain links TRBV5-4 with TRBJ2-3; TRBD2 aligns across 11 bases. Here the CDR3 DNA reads TGTGCCAGCAGCTTCGGTAGCGGGGGGGCCGCAGATACGCAGTATTTT. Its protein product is CASSFGSGGAADTQYF.